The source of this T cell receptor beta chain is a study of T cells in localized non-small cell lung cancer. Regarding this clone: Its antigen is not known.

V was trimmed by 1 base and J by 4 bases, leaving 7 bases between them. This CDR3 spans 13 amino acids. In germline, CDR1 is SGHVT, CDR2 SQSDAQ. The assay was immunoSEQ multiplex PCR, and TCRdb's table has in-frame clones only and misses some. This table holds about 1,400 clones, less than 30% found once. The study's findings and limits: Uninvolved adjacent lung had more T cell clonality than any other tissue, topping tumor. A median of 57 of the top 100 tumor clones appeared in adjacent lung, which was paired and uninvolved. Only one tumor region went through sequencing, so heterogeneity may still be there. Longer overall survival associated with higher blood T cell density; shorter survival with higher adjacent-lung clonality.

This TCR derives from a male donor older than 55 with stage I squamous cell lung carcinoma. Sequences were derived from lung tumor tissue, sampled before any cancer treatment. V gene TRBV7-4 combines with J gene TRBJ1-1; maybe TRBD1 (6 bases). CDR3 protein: CASSLGQATEAFF. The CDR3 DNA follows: TGTGCCAGCAGCTTAGGACAGGCCACTGAAGCTTTCTTT.